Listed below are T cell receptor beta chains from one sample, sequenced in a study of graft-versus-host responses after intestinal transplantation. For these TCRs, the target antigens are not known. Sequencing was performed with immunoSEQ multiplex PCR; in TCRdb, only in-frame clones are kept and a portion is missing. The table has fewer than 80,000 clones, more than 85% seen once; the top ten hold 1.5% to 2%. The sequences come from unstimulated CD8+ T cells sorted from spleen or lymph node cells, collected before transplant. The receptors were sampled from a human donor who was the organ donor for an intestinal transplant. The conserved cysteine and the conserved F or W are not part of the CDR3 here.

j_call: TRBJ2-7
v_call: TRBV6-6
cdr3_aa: ASSHQVFYEQY

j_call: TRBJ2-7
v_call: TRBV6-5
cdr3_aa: ASSYSGASSYEQY

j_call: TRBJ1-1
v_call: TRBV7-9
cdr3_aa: ASSFWDSEAF

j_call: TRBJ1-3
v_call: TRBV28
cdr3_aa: ASSFQGSGNTIY

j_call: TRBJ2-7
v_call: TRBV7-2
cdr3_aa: ASSPGLAGGYEQY

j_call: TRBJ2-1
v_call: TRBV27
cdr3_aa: ASSFGTSYNEQF

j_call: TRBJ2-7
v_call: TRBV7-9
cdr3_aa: ASSFEGSYEQY

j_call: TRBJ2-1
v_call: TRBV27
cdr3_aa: ASSFGGSDNEQF

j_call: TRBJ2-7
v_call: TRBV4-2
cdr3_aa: ASSQEAGPSEQY

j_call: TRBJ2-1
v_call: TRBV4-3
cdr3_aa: ASSQGLIPSANNEQF

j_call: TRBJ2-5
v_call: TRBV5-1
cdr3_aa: ASSLNPSRGQETQY

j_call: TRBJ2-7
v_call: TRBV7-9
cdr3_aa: ASSLASGSYEQY

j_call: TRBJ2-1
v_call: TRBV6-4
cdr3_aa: ASSGTSGSNEQF

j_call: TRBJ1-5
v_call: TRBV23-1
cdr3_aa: ASSPHAQPQH

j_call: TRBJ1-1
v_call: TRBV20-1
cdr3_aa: STGPEAF

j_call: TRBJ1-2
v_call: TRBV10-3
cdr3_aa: AIRGQFLYGYT

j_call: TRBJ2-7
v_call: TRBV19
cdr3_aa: ASSIGDSSYEQY

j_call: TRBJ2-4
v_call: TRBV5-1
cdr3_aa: ASSLGGRFEDIQY

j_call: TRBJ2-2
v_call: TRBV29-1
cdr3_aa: SVMPSGIYPGELF

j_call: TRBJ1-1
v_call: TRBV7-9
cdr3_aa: ASSFMRGTEAF

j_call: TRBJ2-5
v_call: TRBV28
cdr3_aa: ASSHLTSGDYQETQY

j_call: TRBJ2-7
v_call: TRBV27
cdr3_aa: ASSFLAGVTPRSAYEQY

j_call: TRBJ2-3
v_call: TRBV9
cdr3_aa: ASSGRDYSSTDTQY

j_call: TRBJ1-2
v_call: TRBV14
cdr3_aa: ASSPTARAYYGYT

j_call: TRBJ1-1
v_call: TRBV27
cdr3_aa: ASSLSGGSEAF

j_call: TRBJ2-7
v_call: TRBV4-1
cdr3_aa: ASSAGTGAYEQY

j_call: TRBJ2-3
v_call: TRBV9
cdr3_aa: ASSPHGGVGDTQY

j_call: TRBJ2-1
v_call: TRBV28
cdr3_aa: ASSLSAGLGEQF

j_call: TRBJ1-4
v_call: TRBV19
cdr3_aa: ASSGREHKSSLNEKLF

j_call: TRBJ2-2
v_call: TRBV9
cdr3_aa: ASSVDGSYTGELF

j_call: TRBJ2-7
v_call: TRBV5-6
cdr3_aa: ASSLGSGREQY

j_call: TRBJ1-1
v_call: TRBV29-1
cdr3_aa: SVEWDRVYWTEAF

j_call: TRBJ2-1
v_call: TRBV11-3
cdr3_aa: ASSFGRANEQF

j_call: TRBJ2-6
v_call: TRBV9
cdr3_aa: ASSVEVGGAGANVLT

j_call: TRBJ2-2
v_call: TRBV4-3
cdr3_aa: ASSQGAGTSGSLVAGELF

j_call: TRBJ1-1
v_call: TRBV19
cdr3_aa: ASSVPPGGAF

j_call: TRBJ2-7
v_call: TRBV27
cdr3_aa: ASGGFRGDAYEQY

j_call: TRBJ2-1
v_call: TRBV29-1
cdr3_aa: SVVRGLGGLIYNEQF

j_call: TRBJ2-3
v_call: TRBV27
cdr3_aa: ASSRGGGYTDTQY

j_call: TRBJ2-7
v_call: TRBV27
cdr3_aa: ASGGTGIEQY

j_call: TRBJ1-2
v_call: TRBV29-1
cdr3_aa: SVEDHQTRDDGYT

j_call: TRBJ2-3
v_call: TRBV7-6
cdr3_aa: ASSLTAGELDTQY

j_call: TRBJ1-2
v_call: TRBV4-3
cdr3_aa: ASSPSLTAPGYT

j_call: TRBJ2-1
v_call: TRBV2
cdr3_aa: ASSETRLAGRDEQF

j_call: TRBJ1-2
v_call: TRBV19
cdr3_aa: ASSIESTGALNYGYT

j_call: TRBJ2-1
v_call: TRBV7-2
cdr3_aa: ASSLDGNNNEQF

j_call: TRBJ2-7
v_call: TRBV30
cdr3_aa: AWSEGDGSYEQY

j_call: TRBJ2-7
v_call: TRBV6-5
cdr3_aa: ASSYAGTRGLEQY

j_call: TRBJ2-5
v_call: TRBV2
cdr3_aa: ASSEIMQGGRETQY

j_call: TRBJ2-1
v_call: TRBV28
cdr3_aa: ASSLWGNNEQF

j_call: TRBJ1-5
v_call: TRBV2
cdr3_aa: ASRWGAGSNQPQH